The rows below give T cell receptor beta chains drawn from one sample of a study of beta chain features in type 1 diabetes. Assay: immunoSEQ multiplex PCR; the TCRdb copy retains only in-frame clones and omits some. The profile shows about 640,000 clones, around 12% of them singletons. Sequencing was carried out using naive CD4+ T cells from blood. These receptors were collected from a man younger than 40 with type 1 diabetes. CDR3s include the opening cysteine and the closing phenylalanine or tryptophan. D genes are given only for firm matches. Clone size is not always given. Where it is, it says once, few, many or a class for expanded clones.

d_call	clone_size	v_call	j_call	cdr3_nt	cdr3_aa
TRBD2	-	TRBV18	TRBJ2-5	TGTGCCAGCTCAATTACTGAGGGACTACGGGGAGAGACCCAGTACTTC	CASSITEGLRGETQYF
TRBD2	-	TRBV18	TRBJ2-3	TGTGCCAGCTCACCTACGGGACTAGCAACAGATACGCAGTATTTT	CASSPTGLATDTQYF
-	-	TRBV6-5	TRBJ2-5	TGTGCCAGCAGTTACTCGAACGCCCAAGAGACCCAGTACTTC	CASSYSNAQETQYF
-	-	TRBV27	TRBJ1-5	TGTGCCAGCAGTTTAAAGGGGGTAGCTCAGCCCCAGCATTTT	CASSLKGVAQPQHF
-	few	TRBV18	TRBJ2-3	TGTGCCAGCTCACCAACGGGACTGGCAGTAGGCGATACGCAGTATTTT	CASSPTGLAVGDTQYF
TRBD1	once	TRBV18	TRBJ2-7	TGTGCCAGCTCACGCCCGGGACAGCCTTCCTACGAGCAGTACTTC	CASSRPGQPSYEQYF
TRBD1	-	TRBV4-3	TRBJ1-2	TGCGCCAGCAGCCAAGCTGGACAGGGACGCCCTTATGGCTACACCTTC	CASSQAGQGRPYGYTF
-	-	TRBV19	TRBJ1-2	TGTGCCAGTAGTATAACAGGGTCCGGCGTTGGAGGCTACACCTTC	CASSITGSGVGGYTF
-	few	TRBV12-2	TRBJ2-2	TGTGCAAGTCGCTGGGGGGGACAGACATCTGAGAACACCGGGGAGCTGTTTTTT	CASRWGGQTSENTGELFF
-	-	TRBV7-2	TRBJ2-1	TGTGCCAGCAGCCCCCGCCGCGAGCAGTTCTTC	CASSPRREQFF
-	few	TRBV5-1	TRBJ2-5	TGCGCCAGCAGCTTGGGAGGGTCCGAGACCCAGTACTTC	CASSLGGSETQYF
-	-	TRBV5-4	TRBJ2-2	TGTGCCAGCAGTACATTGGTGGATCCGAACACCGGGGAGCTGTTTTTT	CASSTLVDPNTGELFF
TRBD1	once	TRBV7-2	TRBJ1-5	TGTGCCAGCAGCTCCTACAGGGGTCTAAATCAGCCCCAGCATTTT	CASSSYRGLNQPQHF
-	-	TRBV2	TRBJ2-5	TGTGCCAGCAGAGGGACTGGTGGGGAGACCCAGTACTTC	CASRGTGGETQYF
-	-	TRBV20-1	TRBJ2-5	TGCAGTGCTAGGGCCCGGGAGACCCAGTACTTC	CSARARETQYF
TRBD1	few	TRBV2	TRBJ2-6	TGTGCCAGCAGTGTAGTCGGGACAGGGGCTGGGGCCAACGTCCTGACTTTC	CASSVVGTGAGANVLTF
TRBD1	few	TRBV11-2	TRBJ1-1	TGTGCCAGCAGTTCCGTTGATCCGGGACAGGGCGACACTGAAGCTTTCTTT	CASSSVDPGQGDTEAFF
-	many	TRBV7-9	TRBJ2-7	TGTGCCAGCAGCTCCATCTCCTACGAGCAGTACTTC	CASSSISYEQYF
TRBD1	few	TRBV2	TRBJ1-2	TGTGCCAGCAGCCGGGACAGCTCTTATGGCTACACCTTC	CASSRDSSYGYTF
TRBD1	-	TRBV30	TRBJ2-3	TGTGCCTGGAGTCCTACAGGGGCAGATACGCAGTATTTT	CAWSPTGADTQYF
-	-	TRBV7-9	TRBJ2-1	TGTGCCAGCAGCTCCGTCCGTGAGCAGTTCTTC	CASSSVREQFF
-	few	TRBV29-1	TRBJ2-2	TGCAGCGTTGACACAGGAAGGACCGGGGAGCTGTTTTTT	CSVDTGRTGELFF
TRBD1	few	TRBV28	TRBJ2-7	TGTGCCAGCAGTTTGTCCTGGATCGGGACAGCTTCCTACGAGCAGTACTTC	CASSLSWIGTASYEQYF
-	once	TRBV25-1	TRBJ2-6	TGTGCCAGCTCTCTGGGCTCTGGGGCCAACGTCCTGACTTTC	CASSLGSGANVLTF
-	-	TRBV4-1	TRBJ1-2	TGCGCCAGCAGCCAAGTCCCTCAGGGGTATGGCTACACCTTC	CASSQVPQGYGYTF